The clone carrying this T cell receptor beta chain occurred many times. These data belong to a study of T cells after yellow fever vaccination. Generation of TCR cDNA used 5'RACE template switching (which added a universal primer site and UMIs). MiXCR, applied by TCRdb to the 5' RACE reads, yields one record per CDR3 protein. The sample carries hundreds of thousands of distinct CDR3 sequences, 11% recorded once. Germline lookup yields CDR1 SGHTA and CDR2 FQGNSA. The CDR3 is 14 amino acids. J was trimmed by 4 bases and V by 6 bases; bases with no gene match: 7. The chain is built from TRBV7-2 and TRBJ1-2, with 8 nucleotides matching TRBD1. This sequence was found in a man aged 18 to 35 who received the YFV17D yellow fever vaccine. The sequencing here drew on PBMCs, taken on the day of the first yellow fever vaccination. The CDR3 DNA sequence: TGTGCCAGCAGACCTCCGGACAGGGCCTATGGCTACACCTTC. Protein sequence: CASRPPDRAYGYTF.